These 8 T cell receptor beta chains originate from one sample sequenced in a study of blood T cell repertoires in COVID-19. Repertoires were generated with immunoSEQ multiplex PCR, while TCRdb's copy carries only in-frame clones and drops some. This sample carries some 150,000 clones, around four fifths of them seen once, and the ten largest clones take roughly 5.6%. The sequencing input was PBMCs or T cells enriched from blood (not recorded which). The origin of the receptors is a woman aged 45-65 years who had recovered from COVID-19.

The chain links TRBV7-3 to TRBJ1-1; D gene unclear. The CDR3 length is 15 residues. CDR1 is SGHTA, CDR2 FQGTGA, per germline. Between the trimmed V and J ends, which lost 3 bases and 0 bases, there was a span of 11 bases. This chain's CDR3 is CASSFAANMNTEAFF. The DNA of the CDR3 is TGTGCCAGCAGCTTCGCCGCTAATATGAACACTGAAGCTTTCTTT.

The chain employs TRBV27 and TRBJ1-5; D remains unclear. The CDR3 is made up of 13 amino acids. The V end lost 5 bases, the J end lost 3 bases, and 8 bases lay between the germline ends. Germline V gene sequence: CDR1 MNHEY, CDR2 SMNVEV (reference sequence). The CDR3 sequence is CASSEGNNQPQHF. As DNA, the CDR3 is TGTGCCAGCAGTGAGGGCAACAATCAGCCCCAGCATTTT.

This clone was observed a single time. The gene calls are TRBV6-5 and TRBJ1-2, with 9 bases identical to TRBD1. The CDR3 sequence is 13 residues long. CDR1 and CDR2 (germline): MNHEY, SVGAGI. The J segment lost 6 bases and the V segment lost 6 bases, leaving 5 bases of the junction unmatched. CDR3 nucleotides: TGTGCCAGCAGGACAGGGGGAGGTGATGGCTACACCTTC. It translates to CASRTGGGDGYTF.

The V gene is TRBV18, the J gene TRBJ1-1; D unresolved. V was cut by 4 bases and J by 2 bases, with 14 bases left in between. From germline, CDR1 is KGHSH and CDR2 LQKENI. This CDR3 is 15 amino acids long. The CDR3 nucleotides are TGTGCCAGCTCACACAGCACCCCGGATAACACTGAAGCTTTCTTT. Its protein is CASSHSTPDNTEAFF.

The CDR3 is CAIRPGPSTDTQYF. The DNA for the CDR3 is TGTGCCATCAGGCCAGGCCCCAGCACAGATACGCAGTATTTT. The genes are TRBV10-3 and TRBJ2-3, with D uncertain. Looked up from germline, CDR1 is ENHRY and CDR2 is SYGVKD. Trimming pared 6 bases from V and 0 bases from J, leaving 10 bases between. The CDR3 consists of 14 residues.

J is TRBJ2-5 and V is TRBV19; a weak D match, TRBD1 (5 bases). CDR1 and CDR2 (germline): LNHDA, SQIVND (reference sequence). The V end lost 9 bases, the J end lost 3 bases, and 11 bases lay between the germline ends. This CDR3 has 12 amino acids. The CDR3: CASQDRKETQYF. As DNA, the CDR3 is TGTGCCAGCCAAGACAGAAAAGAGACCCAGTACTTC. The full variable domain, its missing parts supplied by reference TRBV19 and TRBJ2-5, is DGGITQSPKYLFRKEGQNVTLSCEQNLNHDAMYWYRQDPGQGLRLIYYSQIVNDFQKGDIAEGYSVSREKKESFPLTVTSAQKNPTAFYLCASQDRKETQYFGPGTRLLVL.

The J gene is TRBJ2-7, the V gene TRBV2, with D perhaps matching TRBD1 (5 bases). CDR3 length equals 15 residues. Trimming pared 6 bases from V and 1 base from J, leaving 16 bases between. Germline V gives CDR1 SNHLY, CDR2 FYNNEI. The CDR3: CASRELPDRSYEQYF. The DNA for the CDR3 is TGTGCCAGCAGGGAGCTTCCTGACAGATCCTACGAGCAGTACTTC.

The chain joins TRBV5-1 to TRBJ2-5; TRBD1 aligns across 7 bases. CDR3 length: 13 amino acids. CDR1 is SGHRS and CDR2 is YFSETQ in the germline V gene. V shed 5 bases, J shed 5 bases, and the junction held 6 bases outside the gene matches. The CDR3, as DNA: TGCGCCAGCAGTCAAGGGGGCGGCGAGACCCAGTACTTC. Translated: CASSQGGGETQYF.